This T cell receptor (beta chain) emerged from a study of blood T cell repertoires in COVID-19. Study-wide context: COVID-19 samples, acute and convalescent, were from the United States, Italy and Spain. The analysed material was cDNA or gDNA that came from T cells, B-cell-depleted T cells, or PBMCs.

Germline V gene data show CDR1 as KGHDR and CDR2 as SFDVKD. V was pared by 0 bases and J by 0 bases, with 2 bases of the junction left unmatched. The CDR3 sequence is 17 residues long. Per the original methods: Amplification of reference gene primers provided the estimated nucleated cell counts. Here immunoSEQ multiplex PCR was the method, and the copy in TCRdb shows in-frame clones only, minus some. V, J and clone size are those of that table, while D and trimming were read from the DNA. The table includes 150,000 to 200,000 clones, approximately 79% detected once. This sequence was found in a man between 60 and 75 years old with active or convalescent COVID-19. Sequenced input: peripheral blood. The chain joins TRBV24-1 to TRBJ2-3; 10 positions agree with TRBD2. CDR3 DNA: TGTGCCACCAGTGATTTGTTGACTAGCGGGAGCACAGATACGCAGTATTTT. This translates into CATSDLLTSGSTDTQYF.